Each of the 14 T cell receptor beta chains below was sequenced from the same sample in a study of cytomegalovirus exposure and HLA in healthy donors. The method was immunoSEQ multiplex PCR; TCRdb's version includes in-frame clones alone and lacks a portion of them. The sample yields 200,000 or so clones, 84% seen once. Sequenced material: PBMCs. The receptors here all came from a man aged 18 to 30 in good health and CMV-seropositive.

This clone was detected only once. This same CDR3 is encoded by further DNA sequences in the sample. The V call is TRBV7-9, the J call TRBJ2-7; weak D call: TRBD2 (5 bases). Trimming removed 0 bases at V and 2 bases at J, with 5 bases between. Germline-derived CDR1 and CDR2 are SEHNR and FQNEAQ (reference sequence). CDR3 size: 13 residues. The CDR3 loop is CASSLAGTYEQYF. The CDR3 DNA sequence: TGTGCCAGCAGCTTAGCCGGGACCTACGAGCAGTACTTC.

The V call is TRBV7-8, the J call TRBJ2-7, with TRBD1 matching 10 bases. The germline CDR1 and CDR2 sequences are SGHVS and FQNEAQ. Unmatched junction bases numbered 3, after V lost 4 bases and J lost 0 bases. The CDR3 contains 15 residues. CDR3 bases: TGTGCCAGCAGCTCCGGGACAGGGGTCTCCTACGAGCAGTACTTC. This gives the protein CASSSGTGVSYEQYF.

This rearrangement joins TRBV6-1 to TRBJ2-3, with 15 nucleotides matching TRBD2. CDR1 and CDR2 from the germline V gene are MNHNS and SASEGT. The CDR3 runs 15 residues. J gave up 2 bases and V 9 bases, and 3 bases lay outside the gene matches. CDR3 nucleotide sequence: TGTGCCAGTTGGACTAGCGGGAGGGCCACAGATACGCAGTATTTT. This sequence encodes CASWTSGRATDTQYF.

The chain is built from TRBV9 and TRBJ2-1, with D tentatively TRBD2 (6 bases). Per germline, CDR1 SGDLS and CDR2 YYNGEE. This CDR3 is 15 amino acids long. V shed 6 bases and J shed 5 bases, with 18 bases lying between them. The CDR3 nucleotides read TGTGCCAGCACCCTGGGACTCTTTGGGGACAATGAGCAGTTCTTC. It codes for CASTLGLFGDNEQFF.

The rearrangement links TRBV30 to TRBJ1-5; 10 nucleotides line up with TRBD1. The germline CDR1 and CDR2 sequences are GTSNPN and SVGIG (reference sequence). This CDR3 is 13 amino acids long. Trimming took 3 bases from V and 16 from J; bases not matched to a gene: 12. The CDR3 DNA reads TGTGCCTGGAGCGCCCGACAGGGGGCCTCTTCCCATTTT. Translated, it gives CAWSARQGASSHF.

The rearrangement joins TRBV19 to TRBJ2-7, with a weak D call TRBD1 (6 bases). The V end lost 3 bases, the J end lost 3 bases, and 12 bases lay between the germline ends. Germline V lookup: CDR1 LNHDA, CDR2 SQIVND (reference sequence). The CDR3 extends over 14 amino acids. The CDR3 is CASSISGESYEQYF. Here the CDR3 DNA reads TGTGCCAGTAGTATCTCAGGGGAGAGCTACGAGCAGTACTTC.

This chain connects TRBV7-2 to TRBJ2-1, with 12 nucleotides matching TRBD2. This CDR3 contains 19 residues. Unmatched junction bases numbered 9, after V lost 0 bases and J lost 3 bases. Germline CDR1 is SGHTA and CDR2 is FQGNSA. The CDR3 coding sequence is TGTGCCAGCAGCTTAGCGCCCCTAGCGGGAGGGACGATCTACAATGAGCAGTTCTTC. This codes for CASSLAPLAGGTIYNEQFF.

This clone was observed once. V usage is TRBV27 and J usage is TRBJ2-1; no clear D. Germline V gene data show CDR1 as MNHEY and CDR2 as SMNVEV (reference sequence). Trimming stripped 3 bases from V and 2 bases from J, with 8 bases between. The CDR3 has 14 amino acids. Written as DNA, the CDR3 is TGTGCCAGCAGTTTTACGGGTCCCTACAATGAGCAGTTCTTC. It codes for CASSFTGPYNEQFF.

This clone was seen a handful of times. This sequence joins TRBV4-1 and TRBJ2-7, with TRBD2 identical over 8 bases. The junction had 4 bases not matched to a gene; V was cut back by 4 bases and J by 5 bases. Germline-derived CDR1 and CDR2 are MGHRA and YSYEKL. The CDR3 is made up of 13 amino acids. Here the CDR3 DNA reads TGCGCCAGCAGCCTCACTAGCGGCAACGAGCAGTACTTC. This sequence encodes CASSLTSGNEQYF.

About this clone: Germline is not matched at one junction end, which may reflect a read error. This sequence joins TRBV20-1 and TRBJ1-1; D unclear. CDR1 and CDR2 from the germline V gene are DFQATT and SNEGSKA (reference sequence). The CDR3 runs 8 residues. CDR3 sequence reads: CSARDHPF. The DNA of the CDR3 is TGCAGTGCTAGAGATCATCCCTTT.

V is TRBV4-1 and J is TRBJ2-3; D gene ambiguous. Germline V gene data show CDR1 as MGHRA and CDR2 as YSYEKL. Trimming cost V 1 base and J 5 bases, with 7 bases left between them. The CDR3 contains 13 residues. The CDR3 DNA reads TGCGCCAGCAGCCAAGGAGAGCTAGATACGCAGTATTTT. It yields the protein CASSQGELDTQYF.

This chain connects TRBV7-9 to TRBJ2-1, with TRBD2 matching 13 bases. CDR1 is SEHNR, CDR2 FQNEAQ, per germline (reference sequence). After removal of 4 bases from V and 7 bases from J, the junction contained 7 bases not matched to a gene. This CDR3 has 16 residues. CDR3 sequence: CASSSGTSGMWNEQFF. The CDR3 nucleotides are TGTGCCAGCAGCTCGGGGACTAGCGGGATGTGGAATGAGCAGTTCTTC.

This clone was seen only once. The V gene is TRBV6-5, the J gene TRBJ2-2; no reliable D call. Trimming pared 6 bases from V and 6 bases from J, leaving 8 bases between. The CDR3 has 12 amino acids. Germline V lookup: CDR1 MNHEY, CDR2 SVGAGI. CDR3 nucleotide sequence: TGTGCCAGCAGCCTGTTCGCCGGGGAGCTGTTTTTT. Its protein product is CASSLFAGELFF.

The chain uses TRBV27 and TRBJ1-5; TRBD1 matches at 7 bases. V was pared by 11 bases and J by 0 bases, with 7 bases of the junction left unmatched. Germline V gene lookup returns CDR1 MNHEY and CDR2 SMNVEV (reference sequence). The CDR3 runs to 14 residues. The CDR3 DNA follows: TGTGCCTGCGGAGGGGGCAATAGCAATCAGCCCCAGCATTTT. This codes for CACGGGNSNQPQHF.